The 25 T cell receptor beta chains below were found in one sample sequenced in a study of blood T cell repertoires in COVID-19. Using immunoSEQ multiplex PCR, the repertoire was profiled, and TCRdb retains in-frame clones only, with some absent. Of a few hundred thousand clones in the sample, about 86% were seen once. The source material was PBMCs or T cells enriched from blood (not recorded which). The source is a woman aged 35 to 49 with acute COVID-19.

The V call is TRBV19, the J call TRBJ2-7; D possibly corresponds to TRBD2 (6 bases). CDR3 length: 12 residues. Germline CDR1 and CDR2: LNHDA and SQIVND (reference sequence). The CDR3, as DNA: TGTGCGAGTGGGCCGGGGGTCTACGAGCAGTACTTC. It encodes CASGPGVYEQYF.

The chain carries TRBV3-1 (or the pseudogene TRBV3-2) and TRBJ1-1; weak D call: TRBD1 (5 bases). Between the trimmed V and J ends, which lost 4 bases and 6 bases, there was a span of 30 bases. Germline loops: CDR1 LGHDT, CDR2 YNNKEL (reference sequence). This CDR3 has 19 amino acids. The CDR3 protein is CASSPFSSLGRVRRAEAFF. As DNA, the CDR3 is TGTGCCAGCAGCCCATTTAGTTCGCTGGGCAGGGTTAGGAGGGCTGAAGCTTTCTTT.

This chain links TRBV30 with TRBJ1-5, with unresolved D. Germline V lookup: CDR1 GTSNPN, CDR2 SVGIG (reference sequence). V lost 0 bases to trimming and J lost 11 bases, with 14 bases between them. The CDR3 spans 13 residues. CDR3 loop: CAWSVLPHRSQHF. CDR3 nucleotides: TGTGCCTGGAGTGTTCTCCCTCATCGGTCCCAGCATTTT.

The chain employs TRBV3-1 (or the pseudogene TRBV3-2) and TRBJ2-5, with D unresolved. The V end lost 4 bases, the J end lost 5 bases, and 5 bases lay between the germline ends. The germline CDR1 and CDR2 sequences are LGHDT and YNNKEL (reference sequence). The CDR3 is 11 residues long. CDR3 region: CASSRAETQYF. CDR3 in DNA: TGTGCCAGCAGCCGGGCCGAGACCCAGTACTTC.

This rearrangement joins TRBV5-1 to TRBJ2-7; TRBD1 matches at 9 bases. The CDR3 contains 13 residues. The V segment lost 3 bases and the J segment 6 bases; nucleotides outside the gene matches: 4. The germline gives CDR1 SGHRS, CDR2 YFSETQ. CDR3 amino acids: CASSWGTGREQYF. For the CDR3, the DNA is TGCGCCAGCAGCTGGGGGACAGGGCGCGAGCAGTACTTC.

This clone was seen more than once but under ten times. The V and J genes are TRBV7-6 and TRBJ2-1; the D gene is possibly TRBD2 (6 bases). V dropped 0 bases and J dropped 2 bases, with 20 bases sitting between them. The germline gives CDR1 SGHVS, CDR2 FNYEAQ. The CDR3 runs to 19 residues. CDR3 protein: CASSLALAPRSYTYNEQFF. CDR3 coding DNA: TGTGCCAGCAGCTTAGCCCTAGCGCCACGATCTTATACCTACAATGAGCAGTTCTTC.

The V call is TRBV9, the J call TRBJ2-7; the match to TRBD1 covers 9 bases. Germline values: CDR1 SGDLS, CDR2 YYNGEE. With 4 bases clipped from V and 5 bases from J, the junction kept 10 bases outside the gene matches. This CDR3 has 15 amino acids. The CDR3 region is CASSTGQGFPDEQYF. CDR3 coding DNA: TGTGCCAGCAGCACGGGACAGGGATTTCCGGACGAGCAGTACTTC.

This clone has more than one count but fewer than ten. The chain is built from TRBV3-1 (or the pseudogene TRBV3-2) and TRBJ2-7, with 8 positions matching TRBD2. CDR3 length: 18 amino acids. Germline CDR1 LGHDT, CDR2 YNNKEL (reference sequence). After removal of 4 bases from V and 3 bases from J, the junction contained 17 bases not matched to a gene. The CDR3, as DNA: TGTGCCAGCAGCCCTAGGGGCGGGAGGTTTGGATCGGGCTACGAGCAGTACTTC. It yields the protein CASSPRGGRFGSGYEQYF.

The chain employs TRBV11-2 and TRBJ1-2; 9 nucleotides align to TRBD1. Germline V gives CDR1 SGHAT, CDR2 FQNNGV. The CDR3 has 14 residues. J lost 8 bases, V lost 3 bases, and 7 bases had no gene match. CDR3 DNA: TGTGCCAGCAGCTTGGAGGGACAGGGCAGAGGCTACACCTTC. Amino acid sequence: CASSLEGQGRGYTF.

The sample holds a few counts of this clone. The chain employs TRBV5-5 and TRBJ1-5, with 7 nucleotides matching TRBD1. The germline CDR1 and CDR2 sequences are SGHKS and YYEKEE (reference sequence). The J segment lost 4 bases and the V segment lost 1 base, leaving 5 bases of the junction unmatched. The CDR3 length is 15 residues. The CDR3 loop is CASSLRGTANQPQHF. In DNA, the CDR3 is TGTGCCAGCAGCTTGAGGGGGACAGCAAATCAGCCCCAGCATTTT.

The chain couples TRBV7-8 to TRBJ2-1; 11 nucleotides align to TRBD2. V lost 3 bases and J lost 6; bases outside the gene matches: 4. CDR1 and CDR2 from the germline V gene are SGHVS and FQNEAQ. The CDR3 has 15 residues. The CDR3 coding sequence is TGTGCCAGCAGCTTTCTAGCGGGAGGTCCCAATGAGCAGTTCTTC. It yields the protein CASSFLAGGPNEQFF. The variable domain in full, with the rest retrieved from reference TRBV7-8 and TRBJ2-1, is GAGVSQSPRYKVAKRGQDVALRCDPISGHVSLFWYQQALGQGPEFLTYFQNEAQLDKSGLPSDRFFAERPEGSVSTLKIQRTQQEDSAVYLCASSFLAGGPNEQFFGPGTRLTVL.

This chain joins TRBV9 and TRBJ2-5, with D unclear. The CDR3 runs to 13 residues. Germline loops: CDR1 SGDLS, CDR2 YYNGEE. Trimming cost V 0 bases and J 4 bases, with 7 bases left between them. The CDR3 nucleotides read TGTGCCAGCAGCGTAGGCAACTCAGAGACCCAGTACTTC. Protein: CASSVGNSETQYF.

The rearrangement joins TRBV24-1 to TRBJ2-4; 9 nucleotides line up with TRBD2. With 1 base clipped from V and 8 bases from J, the junction kept 11 bases outside the gene matches. CDR1 is KGHDR and CDR2 is SFDVKD in the germline V gene. The CDR3 spans 17 residues. Here the CDR3 reads CATSDFPIAGERDIQYF. CDR3 nucleotide sequence: TGTGCCACCAGTGATTTTCCTATAGCGGGAGAACGTGACATTCAGTACTTC.

This chain uses TRBV5-1 with TRBJ2-3; TRBD2 agrees at 14 bases. V gave up 4 bases and J gave up 1 base; unmatched junction bases: 11. Per germline, CDR1 SGHRS and CDR2 YFSETQ. The CDR3 covers 19 residues. CDR3 nucleotide sequence: TGCGCCAGCAGCCCTTTTACGGGACTAGCGGGAGCCCGCACAGATACGCAGTATTTT. This encodes CASSPFTGLAGARTDTQYF.

There are a few counts of this clone. The genes are TRBV7-2 and TRBJ1-1; D is perhaps TRBD1 (5 bases). This CDR3 has 19 amino acids. Germline V gives CDR1 SGHTA, CDR2 FQGNSA. Trimming pared 0 bases from V and 1 base from J, leaving 21 bases between. The CDR3 sequence is CASSLAPGWREGENTEAFF. The CDR3 coding sequence is TGTGCCAGCAGCTTAGCGCCAGGGTGGAGGGAAGGAGAGAACACTGAAGCTTTCTTT.

The chain couples TRBV2 to TRBJ1-2; TRBD1 aligns across 8 bases. CDR3 length: 13 amino acids. Germline V gene lookup returns CDR1 SNHLY and CDR2 FYNNEI. The V segment lost 4 bases and the J segment 7 bases; nucleotides outside the gene matches: 5. DNA for the CDR3: TGTGCCAGCAGTGTCGACAGGGGAGGTGGCTACACCTTC. This translates into CASSVDRGGGYTF.

Written as DNA, the CDR3 is TGTGCCAGTAGTACAGTGGGTGGGACAGGAAAAAACTATGGCTACACCTTC. This sequence encodes CASSTVGGTGKNYGYTF. The chain carries TRBV19 and TRBJ1-2; 8 nucleotides align to TRBD1. The junction had 12 bases not matched to a gene; V was cut back by 4 bases and J by 2 bases. Per germline, CDR1 LNHDA and CDR2 SQIVND (reference sequence). The CDR3 consists of 17 residues.

The chain joins TRBV4-3 to TRBJ2-7, with D uncertain. The V end lost 0 bases, the J end lost 1 base, and 10 bases lay between the germline ends. Germline V CDR1 and CDR2: LGHNA, YSLEER. CDR3 length: 15 amino acids. The DNA of the CDR3 is TGCGCCAGCAGCCAAGATCGTCACTTATCCTACGAGCAGTACTTC. Translating it yields CASSQDRHLSYEQYF.

The chain carries TRBV27 and TRBJ1-2; maybe TRBD1 (5 bases). V was trimmed by 2 bases and J by 0 bases, leaving 13 bases between them. The CDR3 runs 16 residues. The germline V gene encodes CDR1 MNHEY and CDR2 SMNVEV (reference sequence). The CDR3 spells CASSLLGGRANYGYTF. The CDR3 coding sequence is TGTGCCAGCAGTTTACTCGGGGGGAGGGCTAACTATGGCTACACCTTC.

CDR3 nucleotides: TGTGCCAGCGACTTAAGCGGGAGCTCCTACAATGAGCAGTTCTTC. This codes for CASDLSGSSYNEQFF. V and J are TRBV6-5 and TRBJ2-1, with TRBD2 identical over 8 bases. Germline CDR1 reads MNHEY; CDR2 reads SVGAGI. The CDR3 spans 15 residues. V gave up 8 bases and J gave up 0 bases; unmatched junction bases: 6.

The V gene is TRBV14, the J gene TRBJ2-7; 9 nucleotides agree with TRBD1. Losses at the gene ends were 0 bases for V and 2 bases for J; bases not matched to a gene: 5. The CDR3 runs 16 residues. Germline CDR1 reads SGHDN; CDR2 reads FVKESK. CDR3 sequence: CASSQERTGDTYEQYF. The CDR3 DNA reads as TGTGCCAGCAGCCAAGAACGGACAGGGGATACCTACGAGCAGTACTTC.

CDR3 in amino acids: CASSIRQGEAFF. CDR3 nucleotide sequence: TGTGCCAGCAGTATCCGACAGGGTGAAGCTTTCTTT. This rearrangement joins TRBV28 to TRBJ1-1; TRBD1 agrees at 7 bases. The CDR3 runs to 12 residues. After removal of 5 bases from V and 7 bases from J, the junction contained 4 bases not matched to a gene. Per the germline V gene, CDR1 is MDHEN and CDR2 is SYDVKM.

The chain is built from TRBV19 and TRBJ1-1; TRBD1 matches at 8 bases. Trimming took 4 bases from V and 1 from J; bases not matched to a gene: 11. Germline V gene data show CDR1 as LNHDA and CDR2 as SQIVND (reference sequence). The length of the CDR3 is 17 residues. DNA for the CDR3: TGTGCCAGTAGTAAGACCAGGACAGGGTGGGGGAACACTGAAGCTTTCTTT. Protein: CASSKTRTGWGNTEAFF.

The chain couples TRBV28 to TRBJ1-3; TRBD1 matches at 7 bases. This CDR3 region has 15 residues. The junction had 7 bases not matched to a gene; V was cut back by 6 bases and J by 2 bases. Germline values: CDR1 MDHEN, CDR2 SYDVKM. The CDR3 sequence: CASRVGTETGNTIYF. The DNA of the CDR3 is TGTGCCAGCAGGGTGGGGACAGAGACTGGAAACACCATATATTTT. The full variable domain, rest sourced from reference TRBV28 and TRBJ1-3, is DVKVTQSSRYLVKRTGEKVFLECVQDMDHENMFWYRQDPGLGLRLIYFSYDVKMKEKGDIPEGYSVSREKKERFSLILESASTNQTSMYLCASRVGTETGNTIYFGEGSWLTVV.

The chain joins TRBV6-1 to TRBJ1-5; no definite D call. Trimming removed 1 base at V and 7 bases at J, with 8 bases between. The CDR3 length is 13 residues. Germline loops: CDR1 MNHNS, CDR2 SASEGT. The CDR3 region is CASSEGHPQPQHF. The CDR3 region has the DNA TGTGCCAGCAGTGAAGGACACCCCCAGCCCCAGCATTTT.